The 16 T cell receptor beta chains below all came from one sample that was sequenced in a study of regulatory T cells in long-lasting Graves disease. The sample's time point: newly diagnosed GD, antithyroid drugs for less than 3 months. Isolated PBMC RNA provided the starting material for the TCR library. For TCR beta, libraries came from iRepertoire HTBI primers and Arm-PCR of CDR3 regions. Using its own MiXCR run on the multiplex PCR reads, TCRdb lists one record per CDR3 protein. Among 680,000 or so distinct CDR3 sequences listed, about 15% were seen once. The sample also formed part of further work on T cells in Graves' hyperthyroidism and ophthalmopathy.

Specimen: peripheral blood mononuclear cells (PBMCs), collected at new diagnosis, from a patient treated with antithyroid drugs. These receptors all come from a woman aged 25-40 years with Graves disease.

This clonotype was picked up many times. This sequence joins TRBV6-2 or TRBV6-3 and TRBJ2-1, with a tentative D call TRBD2 (5 bases). Germline-derived CDR1 and CDR2 are MNHEY and SVGEGT. Between the trimmed V and J ends, which lost 4 bases and 7 bases, there was a span of 17 bases. The CDR3 is 15 residues long. CDR3 sequence: CASSLTAGGSNEQFF. The CDR3 nucleotides are TGTGCCAGCAGTTTAACGGCGGGTGGATCGAATGAGCAGTTCTTC.

This clonotype came up many times. The rearrangement links TRBV7-3 to TRBJ1-1; D is unresolved. The CDR3 loop spans 13 amino acids. Looked up from germline, CDR1 is SGHTA and CDR2 is FQGTGA. Trimming left V 5 bases short and J 1 base short, with 8 bases between. In DNA, the CDR3 is TGTGCCAGCAGCACCGACACGAACACTGAAGCTTTCTTT. Amino acid sequence: CASSTDTNTEAFF.

This clonotype was seen at least ten times. This rearrangement joins TRBV5-1 to TRBJ2-7, with D tentatively TRBD1 (6 bases). The V end lost 4 bases, the J end lost 2 bases, and 16 bases lay between the germline ends. The CDR3 is 15 residues long. From germline, CDR1 is SGHRS and CDR2 YFSETQ. The CDR3 DNA follows: TGCGCCAGCAGCGTTGAGGGGACAAAGACCTACGAGCAGTACTTC. Translating gives CASSVEGTKTYEQYF.

This clonotype appeared many times. The V gene is TRBV3-1, the J gene TRBJ1-2; a weak D match, TRBD1 (5 bases). Germline V gene lookup returns CDR1 LGHDT and CDR2 YNNKEL (reference sequence). Trimming pared 1 base from V and 3 bases from J, leaving 12 bases between. CDR3 size: 15 residues. CDR3 region: CASSQGAGRHYGYTF. DNA of the CDR3: TGTGCCAGCAGCCAAGGGGCGGGACGGCACTATGGCTACACCTTC.

In its sample, this clonotype was seen many times. The J gene is TRBJ2-7, the V gene TRBV28, with D possibly being TRBD1 (6 bases). The CDR3 extends over 15 amino acids. The germline gives CDR1 MDHEN, CDR2 SYDVKM. The V gene lost 7 bases and the J gene lost 9 bases, with 25 bases spanning the gap. The CDR3 spells CASTLFRGLSTWQYF. The CDR3 DNA is TGTGCCAGCACCTTATTCAGGGGTCTTTCTACGTGGCAGTACTTC.

This clonotype was found many times. This chain connects TRBV12-3 or TRBV12-4 to TRBJ2-1; a possible D gene is TRBD2 (6 bases). The CDR3 is 16 residues long. V was cut by 0 bases and J by 12 bases, with 21 bases left in between. CDR3 region: CASSLAVGTQRAPQFF. The CDR3 nucleotides are TGTGCCAGCAGTTTAGCAGTTGGGACTCAAAGGGCACCGCAGTTCTTC.

At least ten counts were recorded for this clonotype. The chain couples TRBV2 to TRBJ2-1; no reliable D call. The V and J ends lost 3 bases and 6 bases respectively, with 12 bases between them. The CDR3 has 14 amino acids. The germline V gene has CDR1 SNHLY and CDR2 FYNNEI. The CDR3, as DNA: TGTGCCAGCAGTGAGATGGGTACCTTCAATGAGCAGTTCTTC. This codes for CASSEMGTFNEQFF.

The table lists this clonotype with many counts. The rearrangement joins TRBV19 to TRBJ2-7; D is perhaps TRBD1 (7 bases). V lost 3 bases to trimming and J lost 4 bases, with 13 bases between them. The CDR3 extends over 14 amino acids. Germline values: CDR1 LNHDA, CDR2 SQIVND (reference sequence). The CDR3 DNA reads as TGTGCCAGTAGTATGGAGGGGGCTGGATACGAGCAGTACTTC. This encodes CASSMEGAGYEQYF.

There are a few counts of this clonotype. The chain joins TRBV28 to TRBJ2-7; 8 bases map to TRBD2. The germline V gene has CDR1 MDHEN and CDR2 SYDVKM. The V gene end was trimmed by 8 bases and the J gene end by 5 bases; junction bases not matched to a gene: 14. The CDR3 is 15 amino acids. CDR3 sequence: CASSRPGGPINEQYF. Written as DNA, the CDR3 is TGTGCCAGCTCCCGACCGGGAGGGCCAATCAACGAGCAGTACTTC.

This clonotype was observed many times. V and J are TRBV28 and TRBJ2-4; D possibly uses TRBD1 or TRBD2 (5 bases each). Looked up from germline, CDR1 is MDHEN and CDR2 is SYDVKM. The CDR3 is 14 amino acids. Trimming shortened V by 2 bases and J by 5 bases, and 10 bases separated the two germline ends. The CDR3 loop is CASSLRGWENIQYF. The DNA for the CDR3 is TGTGCCAGCAGTTTACGGGGCTGGGAAAACATTCAGTACTTC. The full variable domain, with the rest looked up from reference TRBV28 and TRBJ2-4, is DVKVTQSSRYLVKRTGEKVFLECVQDMDHENMFWYRQDPGLGLRLIYFSYDVKMKEKGDIPEGYSVSREKKERFSLILESASTNQTSMYLCASSLRGWENIQYFGAGTRLSVL.

This clonotype was picked up many times. The V call is TRBV27, the J call TRBJ2-7; D may be TRBD1 (7 bases). This CDR3 spans 14 amino acids. CDR1 and CDR2 (germline): MNHEY, SMNVEV (reference sequence). The V end lost 4 bases, the J end lost 2 bases, and 12 bases lay between the germline ends. The CDR3, as DNA: TGTGCCAGCAGTTCGGGGGACAGACCCTACGAGCAGTACTTC. Amino acids: CASSSGDRPYEQYF.

As concerns this clonotype: Given a much more abundant clone one base away, this may be a read error. This rearrangement joins TRBV24-1 to TRBJ2-1; the D is unclear. The CDR3 extends over 17 amino acids. CDR1 is KGHDR, CDR2 SFDVKD, per germline. The germline V and J ends were trimmed by 1 base and 7 bases, with 19 bases remaining between them. The CDR3 loop reads CATSDFLKGNGWNEQFF. The CDR3 DNA reads as TGTGCCACCAGTGATTTTCTCAAGGGAAATGGTTGGAATGAGCAGTTCTTC.

This clonotype was counted many times. The chain recombines TRBV10-2 with TRBJ2-2; 7 nucleotides line up with TRBD2. The ends lost 9 bases at V and 8 bases at J; junction bases unmatched: 12. The germline CDR1 and CDR2 sequences are WSHSY and SAAADI. The CDR3 sequence is 14 residues long. This CDR3 is CASRREAWVGELFF. The CDR3 bases are TGCGCCAGTCGCCGGGAGGCTTGGGTGGGGGAGCTGTTTTTT.

Ten or more counts support this clonotype. This chain connects TRBV7-2 to TRBJ2-2, with no clear D. This CDR3 is built from 16 residues. V lost 2 bases to trimming and J lost 2 bases, with 12 bases between them. Germline V CDR1 and CDR2: SGHTA, FQGNSA. CDR3 coding DNA: TGTGCCAGCAGCTTACTTTGGAACTTTAACACCGGGGAGCTGTTTTTT. This encodes CASSLLWNFNTGELFF.

In its sample, this clonotype was seen a few times. The V and J genes are TRBV19 and TRBJ2-7; D is perhaps TRBD1 (6 bases). Between the trimmed V and J ends, which lost 6 bases and 0 bases, there was a span of 12 bases. Germline V lookup: CDR1 LNHDA, CDR2 SQIVND (reference sequence). CDR3 length: 14 amino acids. The CDR3 loop is CASRRDTGSYEQYF. CDR3 nucleotides: TGTGCCAGTAGACGGGACACGGGCTCCTACGAGCAGTACTTC. The whole variable domain, filled in from reference TRBV19 and TRBJ2-7, reads DGGITQSPKYLFRKEGQNVTLSCEQNLNHDAMYWYRQDPGQGLRLIYYSQIVNDFQKGDIAEGYSVSREKKESFPLTVTSAQKNPTAFYLCASRRDTGSYEQYFGPGTRLTVT.

Comment on this clonotype: An end of the junction differs from the germline gene, which may be a read error. CDR3 DNA sequence: TGTGCTAGCAGCTTATTAACAGGAGGGGAAGAGACCCAGTACTTC. Encoded protein: CASSLLTGGEETQYF. This sequence joins TRBV7-7 and TRBJ2-1, with D tentatively TRBD2 (6 bases). The end of the DNA aligns better with TRBJ2-5, so the J call may be wrong. The germline CDR1 and CDR2 sequences are SSHAT and FNYEAQ (reference sequence). The CDR3 extends over 15 amino acids.